The 25 T cell receptor beta chains below all came from one sample that was sequenced in a study of shared clonotypes between healthy human individuals. Generated by immunoSEQ multiplex PCR, the TCRdb table keeps only in-frame clones and is missing some. The table records approximately 700,000 clones, 60% to 75% of them present only once. Sequencing was done on a sample of memory CD4+ T cells sorted from blood. The subset here: CD45RA-negative fraction. Every receptor here comes from a woman in her 30s in good health.

CDR3 amino acids: CASSRRGDSYEQYF. The CDR3 nucleotides are TGTGCCAGTAGTAGACGCGGTGACTCCTACGAGCAGTACTTC. The V and J genes are TRBV19 and TRBJ2-7; D gene unclear. There are 14 residues in the CDR3. Germline CDR1 is LNHDA and CDR2 is SQIVND (reference sequence). The ends were cut back, 4 bases at V and 0 bases at J, with 10 bases in the middle.

The chain carries TRBV14 and TRBJ1-1; D gene ambiguous. Trimming shortened V by 1 base and J by 3 bases, and 3 bases separated the two germline ends. The CDR3 loop spans 12 amino acids. The germline gives CDR1 SGHDN, CDR2 FVKESK. DNA for the CDR3: TGTGCCAGCAGCCAAGGATACACTGAAGCTTTCTTT. It specifies CASSQGYTEAFF.

V usage is TRBV6-6 and J usage is TRBJ1-1; 7 bases match TRBD1. V was clipped by 8 bases and J by 5 bases; unmatched bases: 8. CDR1 MNHNY and CDR2 SVGAGI come from the germline V gene (reference sequence). This CDR3 is built from 13 residues. CDR3 region: CASQGRGATEAFF. CDR3 bases: TGTGCCAGCCAGGGCAGGGGGGCTACTGAAGCTTTCTTT.

The chain couples TRBV27 to TRBJ2-3, with TRBD1 as a possible D gene (6 bases). This CDR3 is built from 14 residues. Looked up from germline, CDR1 is MNHEY and CDR2 is SMNVEV (reference sequence). V dropped 3 bases and J dropped 3 bases, with 10 bases sitting between them. For the CDR3, the DNA is TGTGCCAGCAGTTTGAACAGGGTAACAGATACGCAGTATTTT. Translation: CASSLNRVTDTQYF.

CDR3 sequence reads: CASKRQANTEAFF. CDR3 nucleotide sequence: TGTGCCAGCAAGCGACAGGCGAACACTGAAGCTTTCTTT. This chain connects TRBV6-1 to TRBJ1-1; TRBD1 is a possible D gene (6 bases). The germline CDR1 and CDR2 sequences are MNHNS and SASEGT. The CDR3 is 13 amino acids. V gave up 7 bases and J gave up 1 base, with 10 bases separating them.

This chain connects TRBV28 to TRBJ2-1; D is unresolved. Germline-derived CDR1 and CDR2 are MDHEN and SYDVKM. The CDR3 consists of 16 residues. V was clipped by 5 bases and J by 0 bases, with 14 bases between them. The CDR3 bases are TGTGCCAGCAGTAAATCAGCGATCTACTCCTACAATGAGCAGTTCTTC. Protein sequence: CASSKSAIYSYNEQFF.

The chain joins TRBV7-2 to TRBJ2-1; the match to TRBD2 covers 10 bases. The CDR3 has 16 residues. The V gene's germline CDR1 is SGHTA and CDR2 FQGNSA. With 5 bases clipped from V and 8 bases from J, the junction kept 12 bases outside the gene matches. The CDR3 here is CASSIPLAGVFDEQFF. CDR3 coding DNA: TGTGCCAGCAGCATCCCGCTAGCGGGAGTTTTCGATGAGCAGTTCTTC.

The chain joins TRBV4-1 to TRBJ2-1; 13 bases are shared with TRBD2. In germline, CDR1 is MGHRA, CDR2 YSYEKL. Unmatched junction bases numbered 9, after V lost 0 bases and J lost 7 bases. This CDR3 has 18 residues. The CDR3 coding sequence is TGCGCCAGCAGCCAAGATAAAACTAGCGGGAGGGCTGAGAATGAGCAGTTCTTC. Amino acids: CASSQDKTSGRAENEQFF.

The chain joins TRBV2 to TRBJ2-7; 8 positions agree with TRBD1. Trimming at V came to 2 bases and at J to 5 bases, leaving 8 bases not matched to a gene. Germline values: CDR1 SNHLY, CDR2 FYNNEI. The CDR3 is made up of 15 amino acids. CDR3 in amino acids: CASSEQGAKLNEQYF. CDR3 DNA: TGTGCCAGCAGTGAACAGGGGGCCAAGCTTAACGAGCAGTACTTC.

The rearrangement links TRBV18 to TRBJ1-6; D not resolved. Germline CDR1 KGHSH, CDR2 LQKENI. This CDR3 is 14 amino acids long. V lost 6 bases and J 8 bases, leaving 14 bases between the germline ends. CDR3 nucleotide sequence: TGTGCCAGCTCTACCCGGTCGGTTGATTCACCCCTCCACTTT. Translating it yields CASSTRSVDSPLHF.

This chain uses TRBV21-1 with TRBJ1-5; the D call in the table, TRBD1, was not verified against the DNA. TRBV21-1 is listed as a pseudogene. This CDR3 region has 18 residues. CDR3 protein: CASSTGRSGQGLEQPQHF. CDR3 nucleotide sequence: TGTGCCAGCAGCACAGGCCGAAGCGGACAGGGGCTCGAGCAGCCCCAGCATTTT.

J is TRBJ2-2 and V is TRBV19, with D tentatively TRBD1 or TRBD2 (5 bases each). Deletions cut 3 bases from V and 1 base from J, with 12 bases between. CDR1 and CDR2 from the germline V gene are LNHDA and SQIVND (reference sequence). The CDR3 sequence is 16 residues long. The CDR3 coding sequence is TGTGCCAGTAGTATCTTGGGGGAGAGGAACACCGGGGAGCTGTTTTTT. Translation: CASSILGERNTGELFF. The full variable domain, in which reference TRBV19 and TRBJ2-2 provide the parts outside the CDR3, is DGGITQSPKYLFRKEGQNVTLSCEQNLNHDAMYWYRQDPGQGLRLIYYSQIVNDFQKGDIAEGYSVSREKKESFPLTVTSAQKNPTAFYLCASSILGERNTGELFFGEGSRLTVL.

V and J are TRBV30 and TRBJ1-6, with a weak D call TRBD1 (6 bases). Trimming left V 2 bases short and J 7 bases short, with 18 bases between. Germline-derived CDR1 and CDR2 are GTSNPN and SVGIG (reference sequence). The CDR3 is 16 residues long. CDR3 region: CAWSSLRGAGNSPLHF. In DNA, the CDR3 is TGTGCCTGGAGTTCCCTACGGGGGGCCGGGAATTCACCCCTCCACTTT. Based on the CDR3 plus reference TRBV30 and TRBJ1-6, the full variable domain is SQTIHQWPATLVQPVGSPLSLECTVEGTSNPNLYWYRQAAGRGLQLLFYSVGIGQISSEVPQNLSASRPQDRQFILSSKKLLLSDSGFYLCAWSSLRGAGNSPLHFGNGTRLTVT.

Comment on this clone: At one boundary the junction diverges from the germline segment, which might be a read error. CDR3 region: CASSHGQELNF. The CDR3 DNA reads as TGTGCCAGCAGCCATGGACAGGAGCTGAACTTC. The rearrangement uses TRBV7-3 and TRBJ2-5, with TRBD1 matching over 7 bases. Looked up from germline, CDR1 is SGHTA and CDR2 is FQGTGA. The CDR3 is made up of 11 amino acids.

To note about this clone: Other nucleotide sequences from this sample produce the same CDR3. The rearrangement uses TRBV10-3 and TRBJ1-1; 7 bases match TRBD1. This CDR3 has 14 amino acids. Trimming took 6 bases from V and 1 from J; bases not matched to a gene: 5. Looked up from germline, CDR1 is ENHRY and CDR2 is SYGVKD. The CDR3 DNA reads TGTGCCATCAGGCCCGGACAGGAGAACACTGAAGCTTTCTTT. Amino acids: CAIRPGQENTEAFF.

This clone was seen a handful of times. The J gene is TRBJ1-2, the V gene TRBV6-5; TRBD1 matches at 8 bases. With V trimmed by 4 bases and J by 8 bases, 9 bases remained unmatched. Germline CDR1 and CDR2: MNHEY and SVGAGI. CDR3 length equals 14 residues. The CDR3 loop is CASSFRGPSPGYTF. Here the CDR3 DNA reads TGTGCCAGCAGTTTCAGGGGGCCCTCGCCGGGCTACACCTTC.

This sequence joins TRBV30 and TRBJ1-4; D is unresolved. This CDR3 comprises 12 residues. The V gene lost 4 bases and the J gene lost 8 bases, with 11 bases spanning the gap. Germline V gene sequence: CDR1 GTSNPN, CDR2 SVGIG (reference sequence). CDR3 bases: TGTGCCTGGAAGTCGGTGGGCGAAAAACTGTTTTTT. Its protein is CAWKSVGEKLFF.

V gene TRBV30 combines with J gene TRBJ1-4, with D possibly TRBD1 on 5 matching bases. Germline values: CDR1 GTSNPN, CDR2 SVGIG (reference sequence). This CDR3 contains 15 residues. The ends were cut back, 0 bases at V and 1 base at J, with 9 bases in the middle. The CDR3 loop reads CAWSVGAVTNEKLFF. DNA of the CDR3: TGTGCCTGGAGTGTAGGGGCAGTAACTAATGAAAAACTGTTTTTT.

Many counts were recorded for this clone. The rearrangement links TRBV15 to TRBJ1-2; D not certain. This CDR3 is 14 amino acids long. From germline, CDR1 is LNHNV and CDR2 YYDKDF (reference sequence). The V gene lost 0 bases and the J gene lost 5 bases, with 10 bases spanning the gap. The CDR3 is CATSRDLKIYGYTF. The DNA of the CDR3 is TGTGCCACCAGCAGAGATCTAAAGATTTATGGCTACACCTTC.

The CDR3 DNA is TGTGCCAGCATGAGGGAGATCCCGGGAGAGCAGTACTTC. Amino acid sequence: CASMREIPGEQYF. The rearrangement uses TRBV2 and TRBJ2-7; D is perhaps TRBD2 (5 bases). Looked up from germline, CDR1 is SNHLY and CDR2 is FYNNEI. The CDR3 covers 13 residues. V was pared by 7 bases and J by 7 bases, with 17 bases between.

The V gene is TRBV10-2, the J gene TRBJ2-3; TRBD2 matches 10 bases. Germline trimming cut 3 bases from V and 6 bases from J; bases unmatched to any gene: 9. CDR3 size: 16 residues. CDR1 is WSHSY and CDR2 is SAAADI in the germline V gene. Written as DNA, the CDR3 is TGCGCCAGCAGTGACAGGACTAGCGGCAGCGTGGATACGCAGTATTTT. Encoded protein: CASSDRTSGSVDTQYF.

The V gene is TRBV19, the J gene TRBJ1-1; 8 positions agree with TRBD1. With V trimmed by 6 bases and J by 3 bases, 6 bases remained unmatched. The CDR3 length is 14 residues. Germline values: CDR1 LNHDA, CDR2 SQIVND (reference sequence). This chain's CDR3 is CASSGGQAHTEAFF. DNA of the CDR3: TGTGCCAGTAGCGGGGGACAGGCCCACACTGAAGCTTTCTTT.

The V gene is TRBV27, the J gene TRBJ1-1, with D possibly matching TRBD1 (6 bases). V dropped 2 bases and J dropped 1 base, with 11 bases sitting between them. The CDR3 runs to 15 residues. Per the germline V gene, CDR1 is MNHEY and CDR2 is SMNVEV (reference sequence). The CDR3, as DNA: TGTGCCAGCAGTTTAGGACAGCCTCAGAACACTGAAGCTTTCTTT. This encodes CASSLGQPQNTEAFF.

This chain connects TRBV15 to TRBJ2-7; D may be TRBD2 (6 bases). The germline CDR1 and CDR2 sequences are LNHNV and YYDKDF (reference sequence). The CDR3 has 15 amino acids. Trimming left V 0 bases short and J 7 bases short, with 16 bases between. The CDR3 loop reads CATSRDPSAVEEQYF. The CDR3 coding sequence is TGTGCCACCAGCAGAGATCCTAGCGCCGTAGAAGAGCAGTACTTC.

The genes are TRBV5-1 and TRBJ1-1; no firm D call. The CDR3 totals 13 residues. Trimming pared 0 bases from V and 3 bases from J, leaving 6 bases between. From germline, CDR1 is SGHRS and CDR2 YFSETQ. CDR3 in amino acids: CASSLVRDTEAFF. As DNA, the CDR3 is TGCGCCAGCAGCTTGGTACGGGACACTGAAGCTTTCTTT. The full variable domain, in which reference TRBV5-1 and TRBJ1-1 provide the parts outside the CDR3, is KAGVTQTPRYLIKTRGQQVTLSCSPISGHRSVSWYQQTPGQGLQFLFEYFSETQRNKGNFPGRFSGRQFSNSRSEMNVSTLELGDSALYLCASSLVRDTEAFFGQGTRLTVV.